The entry that follows covers one TCR beta chain sequence. Repertoires were generated with immunoSEQ multiplex PCR, while TCRdb's copy carries only in-frame clones and drops some. The sample lists hundreds of thousands of clones; more than 80% were seen once. These data originate in a study of control samples from healthy donors and cancer patients. Germline CDR1 MNHEY, CDR2 SMNVEV (reference sequence). The V end lost 8 bases, the J end lost 0 bases, and 11 bases lay between the germline ends. CDR3 length: 13 amino acids. The chain uses TRBV27 and TRBJ2-7; tentative D call: TRBD1 (6 bases). Sequenced input: PBMCs. This receptor was identified in a man between 35 and 55 years old with head and neck cancer. This CDR3 reads CASANRASYEQYF. CDR3 nucleotide sequence: TGTGCCAGCGCGAACAGGGCCTCCTACGAGCAGTACTTC.